This T cell receptor beta chain was recovered during a study of shared clonotypes between healthy human individuals. For each subset, genomic DNA was distributed in equal portions over several immunoSEQ plates. Profiling relied on immunoSEQ multiplex PCR, and the TCRdb table lists in-frame clones only, not all of them. The table includes a few million clones, approximately 92% detected once. V was trimmed by 6 bases and J by 5 bases, leaving 13 bases between them. CDR3 length: 13 residues. CDR1 is LNHDA and CDR2 is SQIVND in the germline V gene (reference sequence). This clone occurred a few times. Its specificity is unknown. The study's findings and limits: Against clonotypes common to all four donors, non-shared ones had lower generation probabilities. In a handful of donors, about 5% of naive CD4 clonotypes appeared in common.

Naive-designated CD8 cells lacked CD45RO, were positively enriched for CCR7, and omitted terminally differentiated effector memory CD45RA+ cells. The donor cohort consisted entirely of Caucasian adults residing in Nashville, Tennessee. The V gene is TRBV19, the J gene TRBJ1-1; D unclear. The source of this sequence is a man aged 18-30 years in good health. Some clones in this sample may be carry-over from other donors' samples. Specimen: naive CD8+ T cells from PBMCs. The CDR3 sequence is CASRYGLTTEAFF. In nucleotides, the CDR3 is TGTGCCAGTAGGTACGGATTAACAACTGAAGCTTTCTTT.